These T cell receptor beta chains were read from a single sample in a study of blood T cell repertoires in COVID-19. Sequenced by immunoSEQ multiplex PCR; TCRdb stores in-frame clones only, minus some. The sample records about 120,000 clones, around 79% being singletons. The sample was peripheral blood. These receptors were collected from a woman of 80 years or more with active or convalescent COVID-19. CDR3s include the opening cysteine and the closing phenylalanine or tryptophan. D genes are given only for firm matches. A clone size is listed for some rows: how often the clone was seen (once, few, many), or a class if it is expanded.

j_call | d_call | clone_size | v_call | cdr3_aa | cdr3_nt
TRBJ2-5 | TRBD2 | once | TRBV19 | CASSRTSVEETQYF | TGTGCCAGTAGTAGGACTAGCGTGGAGGAGACCCAGTACTTC
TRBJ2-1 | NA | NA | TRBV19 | CATVRGNEQFF | TGTGCCACCGTCAGGGGCAATGAGCAGTTCTTC
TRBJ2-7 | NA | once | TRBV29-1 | CSVEQGSTYEQYF | TGCAGCGTTGAACAGGGTTCCACCTACGAGCAGTACTTC
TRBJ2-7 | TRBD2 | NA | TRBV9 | CASARTSQNYEQYF | TGTGCCAGCGCCCGGACTAGTCAAAACTACGAGCAGTACTTC
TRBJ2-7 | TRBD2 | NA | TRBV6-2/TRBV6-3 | CASSSGLAGVYEQYF | TGTGCCAGCAGTTCCGGACTAGCGGGAGTGTACGAGCAGTACTTC
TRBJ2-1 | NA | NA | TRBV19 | CASSIERGFWSVPPVPFF | TGTGCCAGTAGTATAGAACGAGGATTCTGGTCGGTTCCCCCAGTACCGTTCTTC
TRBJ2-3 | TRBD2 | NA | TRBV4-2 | CASSQAGGADTQYF | TGTGCCAGCAGCCAAGCGGGAGGCGCGGATACGCAGTATTTT
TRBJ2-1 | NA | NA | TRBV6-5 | CASSYSFRDNEQFF | TGTGCCAGCAGTTACTCGTTCAGGGACAATGAGCAGTTCTTC
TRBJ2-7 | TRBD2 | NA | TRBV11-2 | CASSLGAGVFDEQYF | TGTGCCAGCAGCTTAGGAGCGGGAGTCTTTGACGAGCAGTACTTC
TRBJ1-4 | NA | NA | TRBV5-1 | CASSLVATNEKLFF | TGCGCCAGCAGCTTGGTCGCAACTAATGAAAAACTGTTTTTT
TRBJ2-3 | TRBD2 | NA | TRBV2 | CASSEHTSGRDTQYF | TGTGCCAGCAGTGAACACACTAGCGGGAGAGATACGCAGTATTTT
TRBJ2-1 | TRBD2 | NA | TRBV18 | CASSPTPAGGAGAYNEQFF | TGTGCCAGCTCCCCAACACCCGCCGGAGGAGCGGGAGCCTACAATGAGCAGTTCTTC
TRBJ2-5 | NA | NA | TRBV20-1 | CSASGGDQETQYF | TGCAGTGCTAGTGGCGGGGATCAAGAGACCCAGTACTTC
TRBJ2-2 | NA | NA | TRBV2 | CASKQRANTGELFF | TGTGCCAGTAAACAGCGGGCGAACACCGGGGAGCTGTTTTTT
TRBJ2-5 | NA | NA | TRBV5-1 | CASSLGRGEETQYF | TGCGCCAGCAGCTTGGGACGAGGAGAAGAGACCCAGTACTTC
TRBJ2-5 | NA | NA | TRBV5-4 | CASSLGARGLQETQYF | TGTGCCAGCAGCTTGGGGGCTCGGGGGTTGCAAGAGACCCAGTACTTC
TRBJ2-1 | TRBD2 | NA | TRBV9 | CASSVTFLAGNYNEQFF | TGTGCCAGCAGCGTGACTTTCCTAGCGGGAAACTACAATGAGCAGTTCTTC
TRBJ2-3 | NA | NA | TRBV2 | CASSGTRGADTQYF | TGTGCCAGCTCCGGGACTCGAGGGGCAGATACGCAGTATTTT
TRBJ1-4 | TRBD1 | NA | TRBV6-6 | CASSSTRQGGNEKLFF | TGTGCCAGCAGTTCGACCCGACAGGGTGGGAATGAAAAACTGTTTTTT
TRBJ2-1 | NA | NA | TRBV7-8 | CASSLGQQSYNEQFF | TGTGCCAGCAGCTTAGGACAGCAATCCTACAATGAGCAGTTCTTC
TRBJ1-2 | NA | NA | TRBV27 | CASRQGLVGGYTF | TGTGCCAGCAGGCAGGGGCTCGTTGGTGGCTACACCTTC
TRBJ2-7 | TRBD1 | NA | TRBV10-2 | CASAQGMPYEQYF | TGCGCCAGCGCACAGGGGATGCCCTACGAGCAGTACTTC
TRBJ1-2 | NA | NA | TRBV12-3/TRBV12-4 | CASSFGGFYGYTF | TGTGCCAGCAGTTTCGGGGGGTTCTATGGCTACACCTTC
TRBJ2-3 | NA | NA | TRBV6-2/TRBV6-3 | CASSYSQRSRADTQYF | TGTGCCAGCAGTTACTCACAGCGGTCAAGGGCAGATACGCAGTATTTT
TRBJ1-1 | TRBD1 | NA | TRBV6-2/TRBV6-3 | CASSAGGGRRNTEAFF | TGTGCCAGCAGCGCAGGGGGTGGTAGGAGGAACACTGAAGCTTTCTTT
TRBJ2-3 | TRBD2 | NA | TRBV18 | CASSLPGLAGDTQYF | TGTGCCAGCTCACTTCCGGGACTAGCTGGAGATACGCAGTATTTT
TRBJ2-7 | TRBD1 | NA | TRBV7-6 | CASSDLTGTGGFYEQYF | TGTGCCAGCAGCGACCTAACCGGGACAGGGGGCTTCTACGAGCAGTACTTC
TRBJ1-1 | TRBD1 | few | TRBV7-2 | CASSHHLYRGLGTEAFF | TGTGCCAGCAGCCACCATCTCTACAGGGGGCTGGGCACTGAAGCTTTCTTT
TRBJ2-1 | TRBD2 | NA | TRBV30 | CAWSGWLADYNEQFF | TGTGCCTGGAGTGGGTGGCTAGCGGATTACAATGAGCAGTTCTTC
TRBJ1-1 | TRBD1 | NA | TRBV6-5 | CASSYGQGATEAFF | TGTGCCAGCAGTTACGGCCAGGGGGCCACTGAAGCTTTCTTT
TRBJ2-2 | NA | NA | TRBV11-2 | CASSLTRGYTGELFF | TGTGCCAGCAGCTTGACGCGGGGTTACACCGGGGAGCTGTTTTTT
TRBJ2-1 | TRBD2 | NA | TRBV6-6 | CASSYGTSGSNEQFF | TGTGCCAGCAGTTACGGGACTAGCGGGAGTAATGAGCAGTTCTTC
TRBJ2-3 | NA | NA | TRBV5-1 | CASSLRSSTDTQYF | TGCGCCAGCAGCCTTCGGAGTTCCACAGATACGCAGTATTTT
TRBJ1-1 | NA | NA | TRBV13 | CASSLDSGSRNTEAFF | TGTGCCAGCAGCTTAGACTCCGGGTCGCGGAACACTGAAGCTTTCTTT
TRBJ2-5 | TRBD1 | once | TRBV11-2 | CASSFYPLRDRGETQYF | TGTGCCAGCAGCTTCTACCCTCTAAGGGACAGGGGCGAGACCCAGTACTTC
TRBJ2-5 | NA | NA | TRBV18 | CASSISEKKTQYF | TGTGCCAGCTCAATAAGTGAGAAAAAGACCCAGTACTTC
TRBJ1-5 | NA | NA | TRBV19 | CASRLSPDSFSSNQPQHF | TGTGCCAGTAGGCTATCCCCCGACAGTTTCTCTAGCAATCAGCCCCAGCATTTT
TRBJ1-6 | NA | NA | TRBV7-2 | CASSPGSYNSPLHF | TGTGCCAGCAGCCCGGGGAGTTATAATTCACCCCTCCACTTT
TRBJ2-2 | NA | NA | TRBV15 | CATSREWRSNTGELFF | TGTGCCACCAGCAGAGAGTGGAGGTCGAACACCGGGGAGCTGTTTTTT
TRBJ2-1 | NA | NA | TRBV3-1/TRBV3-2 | CASSQSLRNEQFF | TGTGCCAGCAGCCAATCTCTACGCAATGAGCAGTTCTTC
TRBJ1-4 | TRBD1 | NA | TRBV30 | CAWSLGPGGNEKLFF | TGTGCCTGGAGCCTTGGCCCAGGGGGGAATGAAAAACTGTTTTTT
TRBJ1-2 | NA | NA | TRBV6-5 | CASTNWGDLSGYTF | TGTGCCAGCACCAATTGGGGGGACCTATCGGGCTACACCTTC